One sample yielded the 30 T cell receptor beta chains listed below, sequenced in a study of shared clonotypes between healthy human individuals. Only in-frame clones appear in the TCRdb table, and some are missing; sequencing was by immunoSEQ multiplex PCR. This sample has just over 2,000,000 clones, with over 85% found just once. Sequencing used naive CD4+ T cells sorted from blood. Subset noted: CD45RA+ positively selected. The source of these receptors is a young man in good health.

Only one count was recorded for this clone. It may be a read error: a sequence one base away is much more abundant. CDR3 residues: CATGRGYYEQYF. CDR3 nucleotides: TGTGCCACCGGCAGAGGATACTACGAGCAGTACTTC. The chain carries TRBV15 and TRBJ2-7; D is undetermined. CDR3 length: 12 residues. The germline V gene has CDR1 LNHNV and CDR2 YYDKDF (reference sequence).

The chain employs TRBV5-4 and TRBJ1-4, with D unresolved. The germline gives CDR1 SGHNT, CDR2 YYREEE (reference sequence). V lost 2 bases, J lost 5 bases, and 10 bases lay in between. The CDR3 is made up of 14 amino acids. The CDR3 DNA is TGTGCCAGCAGCTTAGAGGGCGTAAATGAAAAACTGTTTTTT. Its translation: CASSLEGVNEKLFF.

The chain links TRBV28 to TRBJ2-3; no definite D call. Trimming stripped 8 bases from V and 0 bases from J, with 3 bases between. Germline V lookup: CDR1 MDHEN, CDR2 SYDVKM. This CDR3 has 11 residues. CDR3 sequence: CASGSTDTQYF. CDR3 coding DNA: TGTGCCAGCGGGAGCACAGATACGCAGTATTTT.

The CDR3 loop is CASSLKGVQETQYF. DNA of the CDR3: TGCGCCAGCAGCTTAAAGGGAGTCCAAGAGACCCAGTACTTC. This chain joins TRBV5-1 and TRBJ2-5, with D possibly TRBD2 on 5 matching bases. The CDR3 spans 14 residues. V lost 2 bases and J lost 1, with 9 bases in between. From germline, CDR1 is SGHRS and CDR2 YFSETQ. Filled out from reference TRBV5-1 and TRBJ2-5, the complete variable domain reads KAGVTQTPRYLIKTRGQQVTLSCSPISGHRSVSWYQQTPGQGLQFLFEYFSETQRNKGNFPGRFSGRQFSNSRSEMNVSTLELGDSALYLCASSLKGVQETQYFGPGTRLLVL.

This chain connects TRBV7-9 to TRBJ1-2, with no clear D. CDR3 size: 13 residues. V was shortened by 7 bases and J by 8 bases, with 17 bases between the two germline ends. Germline CDR1 is SEHNR and CDR2 is FQNEAQ (reference sequence). The DNA for the CDR3 is TGTGCCAGCACCCCCGGGCGCCTCGGGGGCTACACCTTC. Translated, it gives CASTPGRLGGYTF.

The gene calls are TRBV6-4 and TRBJ1-2, with 9 bases that match TRBD1. Germline loops: CDR1 MRHNA, CDR2 SNTAGT. The trim removed 7 bases at V and 10 bases at J, leaving 13 bases unmatched. The CDR3 has 14 amino acids. CDR3 bases: TGTGCCAGCAAGCGTCCGGGACAGGGCCCTGCCTACACCTTC. It encodes CASKRPGQGPAYTF.

As regards this clone: Other DNA sequences in this sample translate to the same CDR3. The V and J genes are TRBV7-2 and TRBJ1-1; D uncertain. The CDR3 covers 12 residues. Germline lookup yields CDR1 SGHTA and CDR2 FQGNSA. Trimming took off 3 bases at V and 2 bases at J, with 4 bases between the two ends. The CDR3 DNA sequence: TGTGCCAGCAGCTTTCCCAACACTGAAGCTTTCTTT. Amino acids: CASSFPNTEAFF.

V gene TRBV15 combines with J gene TRBJ2-7; 7 bases fit TRBD1. Germline loops: CDR1 LNHNV, CDR2 YYDKDF (reference sequence). The CDR3 loop spans 15 amino acids. With 0 bases clipped from V and 1 base from J, the junction kept 3 bases outside the gene matches. DNA of the CDR3: TGTGCCACCAGCAGAGAAGGGGACAGTTCCTACGAGCAGTACTTC. Residues: CATSREGDSSYEQYF.

This chain joins TRBV10-1 and TRBJ1-5, with a possible D match to TRBD1 (6 bases). Germline V lookup: CDR1 WNHNN, CDR2 SYGVQD (reference sequence). Trimming shortened V by 2 bases and J by 0 bases, and 20 bases separated the two germline ends. The CDR3 covers 19 residues. This chain's CDR3 is CASSEPSPLGGNSNQPQHF. The CDR3 DNA follows: TGCGCCAGCAGTGAGCCCTCTCCTCTGGGGGGCAATAGCAATCAGCCCCAGCATTTT.

This clone occurred a few times. The gene calls are TRBV19 and TRBJ2-2, with D perhaps matching TRBD2 (5 bases). The CDR3 is made up of 16 amino acids. Germline CDR1 reads LNHDA; CDR2 reads SQIVND (reference sequence). V lost 6 bases, J lost 2 bases, and 16 bases lay in between. This CDR3 is CASRPPGGSNTGELFF. DNA of the CDR3: TGTGCCAGTAGGCCCCCCGGAGGCTCCAACACCGGGGAGCTGTTTTTT.

The chain employs TRBV27 and TRBJ2-3; no definite D call. The CDR3 spans 14 residues. Germline CDR1 MNHEY, CDR2 SMNVEV (reference sequence). V was cut by 8 bases and J by 2 bases, with 14 bases left in between. CDR3 DNA sequence: TGTGCCAGCGGGGTTTACTTGAACACAGATACGCAGTATTTT. Translating gives CASGVYLNTDTQYF.

This chain uses TRBV5-1 with TRBJ2-7, with unresolved D. The germline V and J ends were trimmed by 3 bases and 5 bases, with 18 bases remaining between them. Germline CDR1 SGHRS, CDR2 YFSETQ. This CDR3 is built from 15 residues. CDR3 sequence (DNA): TGCGCCAGCAGCTACCGGGCCCCTCAAAGGGACGAGCAGTACTTC. This translates into CASSYRAPQRDEQYF.

The chain links TRBV9 to TRBJ2-3, with 11 bases matching TRBD1. Trimming cost V 1 base and J 2 bases; bases outside gene matches: 6. The CDR3 spans 17 residues. Germline loops: CDR1 SGDLS, CDR2 YYNGEE. CDR3 sequence: CASSVRTGGTATDTQYF. CDR3 DNA: TGTGCCAGCAGCGTAAGGACAGGGGGCACGGCCACAGATACGCAGTATTTT.

This chain links TRBV6-6 with TRBJ2-7; no definite D call. CDR1 is MNHNY, CDR2 SVGAGI, per germline (reference sequence). The ends were cut back, 6 bases at V and 2 bases at J, with 5 bases in the middle. The CDR3 spans 11 residues. In DNA, the CDR3 is TGTGCCAGCAGCCAAGCCTACGAGCAGTACTTC. Amino acids: CASSQAYEQYF.

This clone was seen many times. Other DNA sequences of this sample code for an identical CDR3. The J gene is TRBJ1-2, the V gene TRBV27, with a possible D match to TRBD1 (5 bases). Looked up from germline, CDR1 is MNHEY and CDR2 is SMNVEV (reference sequence). Trimming left V 2 bases short and J 2 bases short, with 9 bases between. The CDR3 covers 14 residues. CDR3 protein: CASSLKGRNYGYTF. Here the CDR3 DNA reads TGTGCCAGCAGTTTAAAGGGGAGGAACTATGGCTACACCTTC.

The chain carries TRBV5-1 and TRBJ1-5, with D possibly TRBD1 on 6 matching bases. This CDR3 spans 15 amino acids. V gave up 0 bases and J gave up 3 bases, with 10 bases separating them. Per the germline V gene, CDR1 is SGHRS and CDR2 is YFSETQ. The CDR3 protein is CASSLDGGVNQPQHF. In DNA, the CDR3 is TGCGCCAGCAGCTTGGATGGGGGCGTCAATCAGCCCCAGCATTTT.

The chain has TRBV7-8 and TRBJ2-1; TRBD2 might be the D (5 bases). The CDR3 has 17 amino acids. Germline CDR1 reads SGHVS; CDR2 reads FQNEAQ. V lost 1 base to trimming and J lost 7 bases, with 20 bases between them. CDR3 region: CASSLGQRATFKNEQFF. CDR3 sequence (DNA): TGTGCCAGCAGCTTAGGGCAGAGGGCTACTTTCAAGAATGAGCAGTTCTTC.

J is TRBJ2-7 and V is TRBV7-2, with TRBD2 identical over 15 bases. The CDR3 totals 16 residues. V shed 4 bases, J shed 3 bases, and the junction held 4 bases outside the gene matches. The germline V gene has CDR1 SGHTA and CDR2 FQGNSA. The CDR3, as DNA: TGTGCCAGCAGCTCGAGGACTAGCGGGGGGGTCTACGAGCAGTACTTC. Amino acid sequence: CASSSRTSGGVYEQYF.

The CDR3 sequence is CASSPRTGYNEKLFF. DNA for the CDR3: TGCGCCAGCAGCCCCCGGACAGGATATAATGAAAAACTGTTTTTT. The gene calls are TRBV5-1 and TRBJ1-4; TRBD1 matches at 7 bases. With 4 bases clipped from V and 4 bases from J, the junction kept 7 bases outside the gene matches. The CDR3 is 15 amino acids. Germline values: CDR1 SGHRS, CDR2 YFSETQ.

In its sample, this clone was seen once. The CDR3 DNA reads TGTGCCAGCAGCCTCCAGGACAGGGGCGGGTACAATGAGCAGTTCTTC. Translated, it gives CASSLQDRGGYNEQFF. The gene calls are TRBV5-4 and TRBJ2-1; TRBD1 matches 9 bases. Germline-derived CDR1 and CDR2 are SGHNT and YYREEE (reference sequence). The CDR3 totals 16 residues. Trimming at V came to 4 bases and at J to 4 bases, leaving 9 bases not matched to a gene.

The V call is TRBV30, the J call TRBJ2-1; maybe TRBD2 (6 bases). Germline loops: CDR1 GTSNPN, CDR2 SVGIG (reference sequence). This CDR3 is built from 15 residues. Trimming took 3 bases from V and 4 from J, leaving 16 bases between them. The DNA of the CDR3 is TGTGCCTGGAGCGTGGGACTGGAATCTTACAATGAGCAGTTCTTC. Translation gives CAWSVGLESYNEQFF.

V gene TRBV7-9 combines with J gene TRBJ2-7; the D is unclear. The CDR3 is 14 amino acids. Trimming left V 3 bases short and J 11 bases short, with 20 bases between. Germline CDR1 reads SEHNR; CDR2 reads FQNEAQ (reference sequence). The CDR3 DNA is TGTGCCAGCAGCTTTATTCCGGGTCAACCTGATGAGTACTTC. Translation gives CASSFIPGQPDEYF.

The J gene is TRBJ2-2, the V gene TRBV14, with TRBD2 identical over 10 bases. CDR3 length equals 18 residues. J was trimmed by 2 bases and V by 4 bases; bases with no gene match: 10. The germline V gene encodes CDR1 SGHDN and CDR2 FVKESK. CDR3 amino acids: CASSRRTSGTFNTGELFF. For the CDR3, the DNA is TGTGCCAGCAGCCGTAGGACTAGCGGAACATTCAACACCGGGGAGCTGTTTTTT.

The rearrangement links TRBV7-6 to TRBJ2-3; 8 bases align to TRBD2. The ends lost 9 bases at V and 5 bases at J; junction bases unmatched: 1. In germline, CDR1 is SGHVS, CDR2 FNYEAQ. This CDR3 contains 11 residues. The CDR3 loop reads CASAGGDTQYF. The CDR3 DNA reads TGTGCCAGTGCGGGGGGAGATACGCAGTATTTT.

The chain has TRBV30 and TRBJ2-5; D could derive from TRBD1 or TRBD2 (6 bases each). V was trimmed by 4 bases and J by 6 bases, leaving 15 bases between them. The CDR3 loop spans 13 amino acids. The germline V gene encodes CDR1 GTSNPN and CDR2 SVGIG (reference sequence). CDR3 sequence reads: CAWKGGTRKTQYF. In DNA, the CDR3 is TGTGCCTGGAAAGGGGGGACTCGAAAGACCCAGTACTTC.

The chain couples TRBV28 to TRBJ1-5; 12 nucleotides match TRBD1. There are 15 residues in the CDR3. The germline CDR1 and CDR2 sequences are MDHEN and SYDVKM. Losses at the gene ends were 6 bases for V and 1 base for J; bases not matched to a gene: 1. CDR3 DNA sequence: TGTGCCAGCAGGGGACAGGGGGCGAGCAATCAGCCCCAGCATTTT. It specifies CASRGQGASNQPQHF.

The chain recombines TRBV2 with TRBJ2-7; D unresolved. V was pared by 5 bases and J by 7 bases, with 15 bases between. In germline, CDR1 is SNHLY, CDR2 FYNNEI. The CDR3 runs 13 residues. This CDR3 reads CASSLERHGEQYF. The CDR3 nucleotides read TGTGCCAGCAGTCTTGAGCGCCACGGGGAGCAGTACTTC.

The table lists this clone with a count of one. The chain carries TRBV6-5 and TRBJ2-5; 8 nucleotides line up with TRBD2. This CDR3 comprises 14 residues. The V segment lost 5 bases and the J segment 5 bases; nucleotides outside the gene matches: 7. CDR1 and CDR2 (germline): MNHEY, SVGAGI. The CDR3 here is CASSPGGAQETQYF. The CDR3 coding sequence is TGTGCCAGCAGTCCCGGGGGGGCCCAGGAGACCCAGTACTTC.

The V and J genes are TRBV11-3 and TRBJ2-1; 7 bases are shared with TRBD1. The CDR3 is 16 amino acids. The germline V gene encodes CDR1 SGHNT and CDR2 YENEEA. Trimming took 0 bases from V and 0 from J; bases not matched to a gene: 2. This CDR3 reads CASSLETGVSYNEQFF. The CDR3 nucleotides are TGTGCCAGCAGCTTAGAAACAGGGGTCTCCTACAATGAGCAGTTCTTC.

The V call is TRBV10-2, the J call TRBJ2-3; 12 positions match TRBD1. V trimming: 5 bases; J trimming: 3 bases; junction bases outside the gene matches: 9. This CDR3 comprises 17 residues. Germline loops: CDR1 WSHSY, CDR2 SAAADI. Written as DNA, the CDR3 is TGCGCCAGCAGTCCGGGACAGGGGGCGGATGGTACAGATACGCAGTATTTT. Protein product: CASSPGQGADGTDTQYF.